The 3 T cell receptor beta chains presented below share a single source sample, sequenced in a study of blood T cell repertoires in COVID-19. Data came from immunoSEQ multiplex PCR; TCRdb stores just in-frame clones and leaves some out. There are 180,000 or so clones in the sample; 89% occur only once, and roughly 2.4% lies in the top ten. The sample comprised PBMCs or T cells enriched from blood (not recorded which). Every receptor here comes from a woman between 40 and 55 years old with acute COVID-19.

The chain combines TRBV15 with TRBJ2-7; no reliable D call. Deletions cut 0 bases from V and 1 base from J, with 7 bases between. The germline V gene has CDR1 LNHNV and CDR2 YYDKDF (reference sequence). The CDR3 loop spans 14 amino acids. The CDR3 DNA is TGTGCCACCAGCAGAGATAGGAGATCCTACGAGCAGTACTTC. As protein: CATSRDRRSYEQYF. Full variable domain (remainder filled in from reference TRBV15 and TRBJ2-7): DAMVIQNPRYQVTQFGKPVTLSCSQTLNHNVMYWYQQKSSQAPKLLFHYYDKDFNNEADTPDNFQSRRPNTSFCFLDIRSPGLGDTAMYLCATSRDRRSYEQYFGPGTRLTVT.

This clone was detected a few times. V gene TRBV18 combines with J gene TRBJ2-1; D gene uncertain. CDR1 is KGHSH, CDR2 LQKENI, per germline. The CDR3 runs 15 residues. V lost 0 bases to trimming and J lost 4 bases, with 10 bases between them. The CDR3 loop is CASSPPNSHYNEQFF. The CDR3 nucleotides read TGTGCCAGCTCACCACCCAACTCCCATTACAATGAGCAGTTCTTC. Full variable domain (outside the CDR3, taken from reference TRBV18 and TRBJ2-1): NAGVMQNPRHLVRRRGQEARLRCSPMKGHSHVYWYRQLPEEGLKFMVYLQKENIIDESGMPKERFSAEFPKEGPSILRIQQVVRGDSAAYFCASSPPNSHYNEQFFGPGTRLTVL.

The gene calls are TRBV19 and TRBJ2-5, with TRBD2 matching over 7 bases. The trim removed 3 bases at V and 7 bases at J, leaving 14 bases unmatched. The CDR3 loop spans 16 amino acids. Germline values: CDR1 LNHDA, CDR2 SQIVND (reference sequence). The CDR3 region has the DNA TGTGCCAGTAGTATGGAGGGGAGGGCTTACGGGGGGACCCAGTACTTC. It is translated as CASSMEGRAYGGTQYF.